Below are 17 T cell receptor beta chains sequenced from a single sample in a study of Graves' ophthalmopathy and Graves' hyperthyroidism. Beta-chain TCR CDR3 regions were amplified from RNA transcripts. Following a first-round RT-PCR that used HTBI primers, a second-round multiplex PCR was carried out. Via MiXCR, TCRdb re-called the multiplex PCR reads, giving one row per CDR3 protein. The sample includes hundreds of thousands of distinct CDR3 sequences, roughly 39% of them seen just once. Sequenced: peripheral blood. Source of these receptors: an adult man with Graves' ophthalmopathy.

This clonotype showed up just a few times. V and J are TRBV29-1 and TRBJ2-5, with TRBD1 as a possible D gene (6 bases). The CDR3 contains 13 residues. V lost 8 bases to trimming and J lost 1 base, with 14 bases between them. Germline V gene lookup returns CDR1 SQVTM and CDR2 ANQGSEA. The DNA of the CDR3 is TGCAGCTTAGGTCAGGGGCGCCAAGAGACCCAGTACTTC. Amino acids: CSLGQGRQETQYF. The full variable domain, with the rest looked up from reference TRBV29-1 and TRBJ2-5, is SAVISQKPSRDICQRGTSLTIQCQVDSQVTMMFWYRQQPGQSLTLIATANQGSEATYESGFVIDKFPISRPNLTFSTLTVSNMSPEDSSIYLCSLGQGRQETQYFGPGTRLLVL.

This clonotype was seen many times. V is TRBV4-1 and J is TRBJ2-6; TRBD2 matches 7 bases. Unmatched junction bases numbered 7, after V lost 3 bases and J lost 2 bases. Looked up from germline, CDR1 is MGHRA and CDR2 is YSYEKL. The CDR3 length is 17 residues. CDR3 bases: TGCGCCAGCAGCCACGTAGGGAGGGGAACTGGGGCCAACGTCCTGACTTTC. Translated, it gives CASSHVGRGTGANVLTF.

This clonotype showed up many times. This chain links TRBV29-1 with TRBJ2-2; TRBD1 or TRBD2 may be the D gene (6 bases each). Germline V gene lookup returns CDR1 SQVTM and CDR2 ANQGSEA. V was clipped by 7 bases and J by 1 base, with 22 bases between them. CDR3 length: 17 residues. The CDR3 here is CSAAGVGGLMNTGELFF. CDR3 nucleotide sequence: TGCAGCGCCGCCGGGGTCGGGGGCCTCATGAACACCGGGGAGCTGTTTTTT.

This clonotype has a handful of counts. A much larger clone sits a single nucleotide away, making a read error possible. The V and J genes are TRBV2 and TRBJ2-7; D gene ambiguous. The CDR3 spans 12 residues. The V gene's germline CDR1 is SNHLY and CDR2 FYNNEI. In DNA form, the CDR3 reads TGTGTCAGCAGTGAACCCGTCTACGAGCAGTACTTC. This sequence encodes CVSSEPVYEQYF.

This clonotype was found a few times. The CDR3 spells CASSIAQGYQETQYF. The CDR3 DNA follows: TGTGCCAGCAGCATAGCACAGGGATACCAAGAGACCCAGTACTTC. The rearrangement uses TRBV6-2 or TRBV6-3 and TRBJ2-5; TRBD1 might be the D (6 bases). The length of the CDR3 is 15 residues. The ends were cut back, 6 bases at V and 0 bases at J, with 14 bases in the middle. Germline V gene lookup returns CDR1 MNHEY and CDR2 SVGEGT.

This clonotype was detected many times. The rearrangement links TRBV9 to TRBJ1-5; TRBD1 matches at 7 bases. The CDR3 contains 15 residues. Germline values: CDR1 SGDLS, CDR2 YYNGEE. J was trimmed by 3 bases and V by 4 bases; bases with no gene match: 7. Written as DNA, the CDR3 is TGTGCCAGCAGCCAAGGGGGCTCTGACAATCAGCCCCAGCATTTT. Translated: CASSQGGSDNQPQHF.

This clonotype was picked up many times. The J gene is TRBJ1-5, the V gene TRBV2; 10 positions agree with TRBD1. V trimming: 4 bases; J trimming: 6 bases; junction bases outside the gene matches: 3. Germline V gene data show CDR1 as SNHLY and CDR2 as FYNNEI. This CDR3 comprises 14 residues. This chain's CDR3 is CASSVWDRGQPQHF. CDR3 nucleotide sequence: TGTGCCAGCAGTGTCTGGGACAGGGGTCAGCCCCAGCATTTT.

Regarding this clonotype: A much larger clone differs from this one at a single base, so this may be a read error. The CDR3 DNA reads TGTGCCAGCAGTTACGATAACGGGGCGCTGTTTTTT. Amino acid sequence: CASSYDNGALFF. The gene calls are TRBV6-2 or TRBV6-3 and TRBJ2-2; TRBD1 or TRBD2 may be the D gene (5 bases each). Germline V gene lookup returns CDR1 MNHEY and CDR2 SVGEGT. The CDR3 has 12 amino acids.

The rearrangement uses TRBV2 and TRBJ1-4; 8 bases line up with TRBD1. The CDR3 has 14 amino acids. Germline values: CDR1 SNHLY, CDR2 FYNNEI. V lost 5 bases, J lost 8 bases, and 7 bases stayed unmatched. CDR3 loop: CASSFRGRWEKLFF. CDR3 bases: TGTGCCAGCAGTTTCAGGGGGCGCTGGGAAAAACTGTTTTTT.

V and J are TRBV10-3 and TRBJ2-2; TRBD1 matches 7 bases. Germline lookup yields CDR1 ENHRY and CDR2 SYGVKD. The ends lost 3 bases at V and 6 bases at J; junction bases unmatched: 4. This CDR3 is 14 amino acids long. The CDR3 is CAISDRQGSGELFF. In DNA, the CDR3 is TGTGCCATCAGTGATAGACAGGGCTCCGGGGAGCTGTTTTTT.

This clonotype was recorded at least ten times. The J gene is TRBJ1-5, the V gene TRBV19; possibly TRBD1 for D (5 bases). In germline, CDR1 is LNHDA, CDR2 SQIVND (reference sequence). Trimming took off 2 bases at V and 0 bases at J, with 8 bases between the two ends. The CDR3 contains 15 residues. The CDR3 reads CASSIRGYSNQPQHF. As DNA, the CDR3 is TGTGCCAGTAGTATACGGGGGTATAGCAATCAGCCCCAGCATTTT.

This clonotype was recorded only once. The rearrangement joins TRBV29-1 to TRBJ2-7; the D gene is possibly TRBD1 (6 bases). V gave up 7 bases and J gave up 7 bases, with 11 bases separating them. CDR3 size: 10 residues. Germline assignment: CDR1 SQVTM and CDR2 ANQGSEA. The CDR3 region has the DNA TGCAGCGGCCACAGGGAGGAGCAGTACTTC. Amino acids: CSGHREEQYF.

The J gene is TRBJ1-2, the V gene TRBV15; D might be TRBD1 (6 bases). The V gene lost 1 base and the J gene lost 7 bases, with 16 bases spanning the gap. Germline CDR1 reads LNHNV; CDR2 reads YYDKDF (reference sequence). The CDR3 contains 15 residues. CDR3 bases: TGTGCCACCAGCAGAGTAGCGGGTGAAGGGGGTGGCTACACCTTC. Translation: CATSRVAGEGGGYTF. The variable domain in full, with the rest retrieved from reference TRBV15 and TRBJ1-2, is DAMVIQNPRYQVTQFGKPVTLSCSQTLNHNVMYWYQQKSSQAPKLLFHYYDKDFNNEADTPDNFQSRRPNTSFCFLDIRSPGLGDTAMYLCATSRVAGEGGGYTFGSGTRLTVV.

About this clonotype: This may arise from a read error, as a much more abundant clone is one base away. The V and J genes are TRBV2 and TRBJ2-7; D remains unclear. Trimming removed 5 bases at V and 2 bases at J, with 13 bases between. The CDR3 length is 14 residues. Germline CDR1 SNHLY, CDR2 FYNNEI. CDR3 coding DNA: TGTGCCAGCAGTTTCGCTCTATCTCCCTACGAGCAGTACTTC. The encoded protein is CASSFALSPYEQYF. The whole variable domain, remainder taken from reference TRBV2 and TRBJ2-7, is EPEVTQTPSHQVTQMGQEVILRCVPISNHLYFYWYRQILGQKVEFLVSFYNNEISEKSEIFDDQFSVERPDGSNFTLKIRSTKLEDSAMYFCASSFALSPYEQYFGPGTRLTVT.

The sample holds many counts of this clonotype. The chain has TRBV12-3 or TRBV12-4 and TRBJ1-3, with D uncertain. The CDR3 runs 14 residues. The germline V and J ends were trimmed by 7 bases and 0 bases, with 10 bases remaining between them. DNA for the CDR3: TGTGCCAGCACCCATGTGGGCTCTGGAAACACCATATATTTT. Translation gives CASTHVGSGNTIYF.

The chain's CDR3 is CASSKARGNTEAFF. For the CDR3, the DNA is TGTGCCAGTAGTAAGGCCAGGGGGAACACTGAAGCTTTCTTT. The chain recombines TRBV19 with TRBJ1-1; D perhaps matches TRBD1 (6 bases). V was trimmed by 4 bases and J by 1 base, leaving 10 bases between them. Germline V lookup: CDR1 LNHDA, CDR2 SQIVND (reference sequence). The CDR3 consists of 14 residues.

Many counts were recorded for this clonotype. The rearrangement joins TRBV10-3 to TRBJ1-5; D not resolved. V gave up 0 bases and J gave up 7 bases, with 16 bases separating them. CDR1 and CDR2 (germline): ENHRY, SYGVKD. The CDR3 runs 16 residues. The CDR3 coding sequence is TGTGCCATCAGTGAGTCGAGAGGGAATCTGGGCCAGCCCCAGCATTTT. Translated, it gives CAISESRGNLGQPQHF.